The present entry profiles one TCR beta chain with its context. This entry comes from a study of cytomegalovirus exposure and HLA in healthy donors. This table comes from immunoSEQ multiplex PCR, and its TCRdb copy is limited to in-frame clones, with some not included. The sample has about 350,000 clones, about nine tenths seen once. CDR1 is SEHNR, CDR2 FQNEAQ, per germline (reference sequence). The junction had 4 bases not matched to a gene; V was cut back by 5 bases and J by 6 bases. This CDR3 has 13 residues. The material sequenced was PBMCs. This rearrangement joins TRBV7-9 to TRBJ1-2; 9 nucleotides agree with TRBD1. This TCR came from a woman in her twenties or thirties in good health and CMV-seropositive. CDR3 protein: CASSERTGDGYTF. In DNA form, the CDR3 reads TGTGCCAGCAGCGAGAGGACAGGGGATGGCTACACCTTC.